This T cell receptor beta chain was sequenced during a study of T cells expressing NK-cell markers. Study results and caveats: The dominant NKG2C+ clonotypes represented about 1.0-7.5% of CD8+ T cells in six donors. Once again these clonotypes came out on top in the CD3+CD56-NKG2C+ fraction of several donors.

This CDR3 contains 15 residues. Germline CDR1 is MNHNS and CDR2 is SASEGT. A remark on this clonotype: Its antigen remains unknown.

From the 5' RACE reads, TCRdb lists one entry per CDR3 protein and no DNA. This sample's clone table lists about 140,000 distinct CDR3 sequences. This receptor was identified in a man between 18 and 35 years old in good health. This chain uses TRBV6-1 with TRBJ2-5; TCRdb names TRBD1, which stays unverified in the absence of DNA. Sequenced input: blood T cells: a sorted CD56 or NKG2C T cell subset, CD4+ or CD8+ T cells, or bulk PBMC T cells (not recorded which). The CDR3 is CASSPRPGAQETQYF.